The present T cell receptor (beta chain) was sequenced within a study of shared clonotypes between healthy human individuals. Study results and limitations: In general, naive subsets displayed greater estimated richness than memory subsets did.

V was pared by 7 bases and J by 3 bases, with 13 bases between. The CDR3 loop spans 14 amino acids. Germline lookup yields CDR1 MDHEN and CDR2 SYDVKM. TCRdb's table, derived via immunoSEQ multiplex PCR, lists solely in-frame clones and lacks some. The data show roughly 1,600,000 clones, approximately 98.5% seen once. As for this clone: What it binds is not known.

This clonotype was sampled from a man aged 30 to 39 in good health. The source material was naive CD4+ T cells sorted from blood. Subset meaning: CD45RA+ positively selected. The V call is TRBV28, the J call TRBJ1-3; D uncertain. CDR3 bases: TGTGCCAGCACCCCGGTGTTTTTTGGAAACACCATATATTTT. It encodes CASTPVFFGNTIYF.